This T cell receptor (beta chain) was observed in a study of blood T cell repertoires in COVID-19. For the study at large: Specimens from acute and convalescent COVID-19 originated in the United States, Italy and Spain. PBMCs, B-cell-depleted T cells, or T cells were the source of the cDNA or gDNA that made up the material.

The CDR3 has 12 amino acids. CDR1 is MDHEN and CDR2 is SYDVKM in the germline V gene. The V and J ends lost 6 bases and 4 bases respectively, with 9 bases between them. As handled by the study authors: Reference gene primer amplification yielded estimated nucleated cell counts. Data came from immunoSEQ multiplex PCR; TCRdb stores just in-frame clones and leaves some out. V, J and clone size are taken as reported in that table, and D and trimming were inferred from the DNA itself. The sample has about 480,000 clones, roughly 85% seen once; the top ten hold just under 2%. Sequencing was carried out using PBMCs or T cells enriched from blood (not recorded which). The J gene is TRBJ2-5, the V gene TRBV28; D is uncertain. The sequence was collected from a woman younger than 35 with acute COVID-19. The CDR3 sequence is CASRQYRETQYF. For the CDR3, the DNA is TGTGCCAGCAGGCAGTACAGAGAGACCCAGTACTTC.